Listed below are T cell receptor beta chains from one sample, sequenced in a study of blood T cell repertoires in COVID-19. Profiling relied on immunoSEQ multiplex PCR, and the TCRdb table lists in-frame clones only, not all of them. This sample has around 240,000 clones, with more than 75% found just once. Sequenced sample: peripheral blood. The source of these receptors is a man aged 40-55 years with acute or convalescent COVID-19. CDR3s include the opening cysteine and the closing phenylalanine or tryptophan. Each record gives: J gene, V gene, CDR3 protein.

j_gene: TRBJ2-7; v_gene: TRBV4-2; CDR3aa: CASSPNRDINSYEQYF
j_gene: TRBJ1-1; v_gene: TRBV5-6; CDR3aa: CASETSRRGTEAFF
j_gene: TRBJ1-2; v_gene: TRBV7-8; CDR3aa: CASSLGRGGAYGYTF
j_gene: TRBJ1-6; v_gene: TRBV3-1/TRBV3-2; CDR3aa: CASSPGSNSPLHF
j_gene: TRBJ2-3; v_gene: TRBV4-2; CDR3aa: CASSQAEGTDTQYF
j_gene: TRBJ1-6; v_gene: TRBV19; CDR3aa: CASLARTGDGSPLHF
j_gene: TRBJ1-1; v_gene: TRBV18; CDR3aa: CASSPMVGTEAFF
j_gene: TRBJ2-5; v_gene: TRBV18; CDR3aa: CASSPGAGLGTQYF
j_gene: TRBJ1-6; v_gene: TRBV2; CDR3aa: CASSLYDRANSPLHF
j_gene: TRBJ1-3; v_gene: TRBV10-3; CDR3aa: CAISETETLSGNTIYF
j_gene: TRBJ1-6; v_gene: TRBV28; CDR3aa: CASSGAGVNSPLHF
j_gene: TRBJ1-1; v_gene: TRBV9; CDR3aa: CASSRGGMPEAFF
j_gene: TRBJ2-4; v_gene: TRBV25-1; CDR3aa: CASSVGAAYIQYF
j_gene: TRBJ1-3; v_gene: TRBV28; CDR3aa: CASGRVQGGNTIYF
j_gene: TRBJ2-3; v_gene: TRBV9; CDR3aa: CASSVVGGGNTDTQYF
j_gene: TRBJ2-1; v_gene: TRBV5-4; CDR3aa: CASSLEASSSYNEQFF
j_gene: TRBJ2-5; v_gene: TRBV6-5; CDR3aa: CASSPPGEETQYF